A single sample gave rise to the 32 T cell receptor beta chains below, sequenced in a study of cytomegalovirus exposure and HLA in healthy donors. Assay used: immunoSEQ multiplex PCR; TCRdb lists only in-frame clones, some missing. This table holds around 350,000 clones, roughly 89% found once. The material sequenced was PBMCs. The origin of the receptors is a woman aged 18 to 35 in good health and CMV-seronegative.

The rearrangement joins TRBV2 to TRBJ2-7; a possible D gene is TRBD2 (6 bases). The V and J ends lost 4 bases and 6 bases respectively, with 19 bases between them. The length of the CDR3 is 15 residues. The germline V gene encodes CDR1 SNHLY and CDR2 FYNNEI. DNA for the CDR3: TGTGCCAGCAGTGCGCCAACCGGGACTTCGCCCGAGCAGTACTTC. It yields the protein CASSAPTGTSPEQYF.

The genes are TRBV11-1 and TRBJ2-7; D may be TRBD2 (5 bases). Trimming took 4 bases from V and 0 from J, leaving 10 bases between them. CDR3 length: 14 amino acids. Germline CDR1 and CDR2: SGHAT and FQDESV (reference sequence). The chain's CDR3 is CASSSAGDSYEQYF. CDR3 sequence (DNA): TGTGCCAGCAGCTCCGCCGGGGACTCCTACGAGCAGTACTTC. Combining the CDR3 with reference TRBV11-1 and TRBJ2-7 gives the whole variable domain EAEVAQSPRYKITEKSQAVAFWCDPISGHATLYWYRQILGQGPELLVQFQDESVVDDSQLPKDRFSAERLKGVDSTLKIQPAELGDSAMYLCASSSAGDSYEQYFGPGTRLTVT.

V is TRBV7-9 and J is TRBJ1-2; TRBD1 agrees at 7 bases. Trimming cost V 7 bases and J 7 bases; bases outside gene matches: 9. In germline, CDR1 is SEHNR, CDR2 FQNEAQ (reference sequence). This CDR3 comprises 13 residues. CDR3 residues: CASTQRPGGGYTF. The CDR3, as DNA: TGTGCCAGCACCCAACGCCCAGGGGGTGGCTACACCTTC.

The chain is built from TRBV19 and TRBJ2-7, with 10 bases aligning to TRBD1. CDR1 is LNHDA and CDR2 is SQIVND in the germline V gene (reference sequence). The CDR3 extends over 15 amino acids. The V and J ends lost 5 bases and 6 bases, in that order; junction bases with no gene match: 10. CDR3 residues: CASSLTGTGVGEQYF. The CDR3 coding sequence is TGTGCCAGTAGTTTAACCGGGACAGGGGTTGGCGAGCAGTACTTC.

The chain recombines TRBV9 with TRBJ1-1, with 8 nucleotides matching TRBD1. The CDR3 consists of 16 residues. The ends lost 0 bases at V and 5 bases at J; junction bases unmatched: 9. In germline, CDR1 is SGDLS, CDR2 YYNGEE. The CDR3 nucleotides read TGTGCCAGCAGCGTAGCTAGCCAGGGGGCAAGGACTGAAGCTTTCTTT. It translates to CASSVASQGARTEAFF. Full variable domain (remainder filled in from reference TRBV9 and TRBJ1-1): DSGVTQTPKHLITATGQRVTLRCSPRSGDLSVYWYQQSLDQGLQFLIQYYNGEERAKGNILERFSAQQFPDLHSELNLSSLELGDSALYFCASSVASQGARTEAFFGQGTRLTVV.

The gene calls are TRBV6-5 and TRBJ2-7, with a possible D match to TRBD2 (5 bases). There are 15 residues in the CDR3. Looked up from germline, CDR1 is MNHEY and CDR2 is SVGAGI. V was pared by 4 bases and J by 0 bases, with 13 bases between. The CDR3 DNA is TGTGCCAGCAGTTCTTCCGGGAACACCTCCTACGAGCAGTACTTC. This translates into CASSSSGNTSYEQYF.

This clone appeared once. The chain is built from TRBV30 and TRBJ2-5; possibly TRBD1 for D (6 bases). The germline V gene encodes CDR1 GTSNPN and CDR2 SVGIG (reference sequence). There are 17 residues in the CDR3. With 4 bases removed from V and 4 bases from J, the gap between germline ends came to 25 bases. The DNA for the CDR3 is TGTGCCTGGACCTCCCCGGCAGGGCAGGGGCGCCGAGAGACCCAGTACTTC. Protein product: CAWTSPAGQGRRETQYF.

The CDR3 protein is CSVRDRPYEQYF. In nucleotides, the CDR3 is TGCAGCGTGAGGGATCGCCCCTACGAGCAGTACTTC. The chain employs TRBV29-1 and TRBJ2-7; perhaps TRBD2 as D (5 bases). CDR1 is SQVTM and CDR2 is ANQGSEA in the germline V gene. This CDR3 spans 12 amino acids. Trimming cost V 6 bases and J 2 bases, with 11 bases left between them.

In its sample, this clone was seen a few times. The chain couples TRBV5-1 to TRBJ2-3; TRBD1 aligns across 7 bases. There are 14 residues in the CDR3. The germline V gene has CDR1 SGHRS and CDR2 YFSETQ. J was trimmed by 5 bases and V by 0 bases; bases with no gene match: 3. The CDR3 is CASSLVTGKDTQYF. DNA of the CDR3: TGCGCCAGCAGCTTGGTGACAGGGAAAGATACGCAGTATTTT.

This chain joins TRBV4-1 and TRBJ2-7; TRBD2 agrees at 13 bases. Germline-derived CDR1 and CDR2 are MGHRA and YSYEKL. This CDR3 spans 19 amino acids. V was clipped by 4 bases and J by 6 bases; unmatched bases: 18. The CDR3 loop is CASSRPGLAGRISLGEQYF. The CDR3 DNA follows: TGCGCCAGCAGCCGTCCGGGACTAGCGGGACGAATTTCCCTAGGCGAGCAGTACTTC.

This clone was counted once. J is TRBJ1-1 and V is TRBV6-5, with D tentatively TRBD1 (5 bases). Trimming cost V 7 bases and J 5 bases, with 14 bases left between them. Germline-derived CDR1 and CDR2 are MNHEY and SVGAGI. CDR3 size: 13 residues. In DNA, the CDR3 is TGTGCCAGCAATAGGGCAGCAGGGACTGAAGCTTTCTTT. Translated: CASNRAAGTEAFF.

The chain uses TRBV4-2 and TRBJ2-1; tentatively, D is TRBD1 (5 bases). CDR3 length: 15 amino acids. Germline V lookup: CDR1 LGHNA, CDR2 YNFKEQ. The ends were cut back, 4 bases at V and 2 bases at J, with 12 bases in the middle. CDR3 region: CASSPEPGTYNEQFF. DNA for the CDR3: TGTGCCAGCAGCCCAGAACCAGGGACCTACAATGAGCAGTTCTTC.

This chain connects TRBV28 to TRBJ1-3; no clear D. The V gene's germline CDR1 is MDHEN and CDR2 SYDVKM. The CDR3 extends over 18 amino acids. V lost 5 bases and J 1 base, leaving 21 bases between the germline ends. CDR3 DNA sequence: TGTGCCAGCAGTGGCAGGATACCCACCATCCTTTCTGGAAACACCATATATTTT. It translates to CASSGRIPTILSGNTIYF.

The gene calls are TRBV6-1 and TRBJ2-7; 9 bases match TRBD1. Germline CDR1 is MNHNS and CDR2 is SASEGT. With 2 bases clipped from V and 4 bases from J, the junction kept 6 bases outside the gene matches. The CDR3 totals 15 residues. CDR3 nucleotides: TGTGCCAGCAGTGAATTGGGACAGGGTGTATACGAGCAGTACTTC. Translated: CASSELGQGVYEQYF.

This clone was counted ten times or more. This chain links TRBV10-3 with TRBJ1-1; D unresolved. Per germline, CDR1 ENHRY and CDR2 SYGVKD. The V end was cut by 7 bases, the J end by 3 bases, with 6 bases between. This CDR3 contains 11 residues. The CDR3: CAITGDTEAFF. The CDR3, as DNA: TGTGCCATCACCGGTGACACTGAAGCTTTCTTT.

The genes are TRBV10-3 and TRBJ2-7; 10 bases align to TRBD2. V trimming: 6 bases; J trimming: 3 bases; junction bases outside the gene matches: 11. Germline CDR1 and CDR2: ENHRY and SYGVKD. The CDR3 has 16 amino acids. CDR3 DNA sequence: TGTGCCATCAGGGCGGAACTAGCGGGGCGGCTCTACGAGCAGTACTTC. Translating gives CAIRAELAGRLYEQYF.

In DNA, the CDR3 is TGTGCCAGCAGCGGCCCAGGCCGCTATGGCTACACCTTC. This encodes CASSGPGRYGYTF. This rearrangement joins TRBV9 to TRBJ1-2; D gene unclear. The length of the CDR3 is 13 residues. Germline loops: CDR1 SGDLS, CDR2 YYNGEE. V lost 3 bases and J lost 4, with 10 bases in between.

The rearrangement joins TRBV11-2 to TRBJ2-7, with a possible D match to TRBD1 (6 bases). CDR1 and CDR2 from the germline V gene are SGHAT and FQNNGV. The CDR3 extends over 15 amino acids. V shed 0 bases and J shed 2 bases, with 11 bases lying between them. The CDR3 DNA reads TGTGCCAGCAGCTTAGAACAGGGTAGGACCTACGAGCAGTACTTC. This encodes CASSLEQGRTYEQYF.

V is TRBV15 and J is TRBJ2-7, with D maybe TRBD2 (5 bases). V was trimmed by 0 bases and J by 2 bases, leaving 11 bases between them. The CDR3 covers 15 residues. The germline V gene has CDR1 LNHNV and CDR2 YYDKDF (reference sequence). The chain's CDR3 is CATSRDRGKAYEQYF. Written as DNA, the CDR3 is TGTGCCACCAGCAGAGATAGAGGGAAGGCCTACGAGCAGTACTTC.

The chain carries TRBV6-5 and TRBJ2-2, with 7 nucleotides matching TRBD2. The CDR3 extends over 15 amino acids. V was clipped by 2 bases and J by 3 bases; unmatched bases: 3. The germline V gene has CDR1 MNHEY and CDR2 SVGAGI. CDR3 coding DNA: TGTGCCAGCAGTTACCAAGCGGGGCACACCGGGGAGCTGTTTTTT. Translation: CASSYQAGHTGELFF.

The CDR3 here is CASRDRAQETQYF. Here the CDR3 DNA reads TGTGCCAGCAGGGACAGGGCCCAAGAGACCCAGTACTTC. V gene TRBV2 combines with J gene TRBJ2-5; 8 positions match TRBD1. The CDR3 covers 13 residues. Germline CDR1 SNHLY, CDR2 FYNNEI. V shed 6 bases and J 1 base; nucleotides not matched to a gene: 1.

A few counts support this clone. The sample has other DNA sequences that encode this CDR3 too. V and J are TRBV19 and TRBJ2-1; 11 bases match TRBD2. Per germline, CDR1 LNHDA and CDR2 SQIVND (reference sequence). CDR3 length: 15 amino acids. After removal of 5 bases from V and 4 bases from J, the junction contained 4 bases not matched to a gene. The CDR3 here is CASSPGTSGYNEQFF. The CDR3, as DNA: TGTGCCAGTAGTCCGGGGACTAGCGGATACAATGAGCAGTTCTTC.

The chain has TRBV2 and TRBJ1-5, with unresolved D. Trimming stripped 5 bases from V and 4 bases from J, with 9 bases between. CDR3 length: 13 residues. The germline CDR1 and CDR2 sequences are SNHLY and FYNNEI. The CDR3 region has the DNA TGTGCCAGCAGTCGGGAAGCTAATCAGCCCCAGCATTTT. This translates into CASSREANQPQHF.

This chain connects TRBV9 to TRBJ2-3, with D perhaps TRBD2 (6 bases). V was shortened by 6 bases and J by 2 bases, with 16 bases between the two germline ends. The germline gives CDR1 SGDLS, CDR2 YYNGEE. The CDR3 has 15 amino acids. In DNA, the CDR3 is TGTGCCAGCACGGAGGGTGACGTAACCACAGATACGCAGTATTTT. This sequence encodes CASTEGDVTTDTQYF.

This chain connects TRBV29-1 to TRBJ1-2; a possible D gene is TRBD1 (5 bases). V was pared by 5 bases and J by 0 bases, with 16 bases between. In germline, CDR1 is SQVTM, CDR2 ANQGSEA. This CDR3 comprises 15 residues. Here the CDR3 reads CSVQDTPEANYGYTF. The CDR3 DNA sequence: TGCAGCGTTCAGGACACCCCCGAAGCTAACTATGGCTACACCTTC. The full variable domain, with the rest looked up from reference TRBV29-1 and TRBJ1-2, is SAVISQKPSRDICQRGTSLTIQCQVDSQVTMMFWYRQQPGQSLTLIATANQGSEATYESGFVIDKFPISRPNLTFSTLTVSNMSPEDSSIYLCSVQDTPEANYGYTFGSGTRLTVV.

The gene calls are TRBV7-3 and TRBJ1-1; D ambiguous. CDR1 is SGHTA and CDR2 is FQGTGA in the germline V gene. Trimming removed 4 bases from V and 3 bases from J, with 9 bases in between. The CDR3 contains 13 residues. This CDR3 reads CASSSYLDTEAFF. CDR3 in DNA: TGTGCCAGCAGCTCCTACCTGGACACTGAAGCTTTCTTT.

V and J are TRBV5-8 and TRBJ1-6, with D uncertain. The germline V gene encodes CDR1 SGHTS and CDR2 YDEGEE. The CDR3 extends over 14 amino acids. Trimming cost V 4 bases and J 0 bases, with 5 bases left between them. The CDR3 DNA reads TGTGCCAGCAGCCCGAGCTCCTATAATTCACCCCTCCACTTT. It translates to CASSPSSYNSPLHF.

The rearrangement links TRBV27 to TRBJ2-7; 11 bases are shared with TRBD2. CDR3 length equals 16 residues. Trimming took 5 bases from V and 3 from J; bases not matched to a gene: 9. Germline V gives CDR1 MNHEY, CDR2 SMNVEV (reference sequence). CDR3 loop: CASSGSGRAIIYEQYF. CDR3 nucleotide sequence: TGTGCCAGCAGTGGTAGCGGGAGGGCCATTATCTACGAGCAGTACTTC.

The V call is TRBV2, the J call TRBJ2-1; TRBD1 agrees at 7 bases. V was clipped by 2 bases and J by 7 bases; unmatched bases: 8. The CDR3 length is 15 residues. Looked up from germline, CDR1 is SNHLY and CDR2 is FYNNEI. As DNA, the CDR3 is TGTGCCAGCAGTGAACCGACAGGGAGAATGAATGAGCAGTTCTTC. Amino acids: CASSEPTGRMNEQFF.

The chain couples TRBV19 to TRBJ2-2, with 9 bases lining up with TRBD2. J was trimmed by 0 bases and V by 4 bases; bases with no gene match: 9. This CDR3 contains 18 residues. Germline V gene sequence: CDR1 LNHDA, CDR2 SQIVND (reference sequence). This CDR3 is CASSTSVLAGTNTGELFF. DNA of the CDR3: TGTGCCAGTAGTACCTCGGTACTAGCGGGTACGAACACCGGGGAGCTGTTTTTT.

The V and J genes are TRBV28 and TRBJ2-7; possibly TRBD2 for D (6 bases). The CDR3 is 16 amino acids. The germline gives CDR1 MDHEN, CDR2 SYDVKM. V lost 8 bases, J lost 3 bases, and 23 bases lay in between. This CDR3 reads CASRLVREGLNYEQYF. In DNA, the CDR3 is TGTGCCAGCCGCCTAGTTAGAGAGGGACTGAACTACGAGCAGTACTTC.

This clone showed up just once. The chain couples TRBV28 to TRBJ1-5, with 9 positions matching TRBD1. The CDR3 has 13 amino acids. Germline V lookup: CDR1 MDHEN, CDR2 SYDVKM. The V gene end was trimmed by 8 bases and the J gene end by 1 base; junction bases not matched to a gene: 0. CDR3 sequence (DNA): TGTGCCAGCGGACAGGGGAGCAATCAGCCCCAGCATTTT. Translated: CASGQGSNQPQHF. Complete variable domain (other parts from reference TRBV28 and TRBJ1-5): DVKVTQSSRYLVKRTGEKVFLECVQDMDHENMFWYRQDPGLGLRLIYFSYDVKMKEKGDIPEGYSVSREKKERFSLILESASTNQTSMYLCASGQGSNQPQHFGDGTRLSIL.